Below are 20 T cell receptor beta chains sequenced from a single sample in a study of blood T cell repertoires in COVID-19. Only in-frame clones appear in the TCRdb table, and some are missing; sequencing was by immunoSEQ multiplex PCR. The table includes some 330,000 clones, around 89% detected once. Sequenced sample: peripheral blood. The receptors were sampled from a woman between 45 and 60 years old with active or convalescent COVID-19.

J is TRBJ2-1 and V is TRBV19, with a tentative D call TRBD1 (6 bases). V was clipped by 4 bases and J by 5 bases, with 18 bases between them. Germline assignment: CDR1 LNHDA and CDR2 SQIVND (reference sequence). This CDR3 has 16 residues. The chain's CDR3 is CASSTYRQGYNNEQFF. CDR3 bases: TGTGCCAGTAGTACTTATCGGCAGGGGTATAACAATGAGCAGTTCTTC.

This clone was detected only once. The chain has TRBV27 and TRBJ2-2; 9 bases align to TRBD2. After removal of 5 bases from V and 4 bases from J, the junction contained 8 bases not matched to a gene. Germline CDR1 reads MNHEY; CDR2 reads SMNVEV (reference sequence). The CDR3 is 16 residues long. The CDR3 is CASSPISGSPTGELFF. CDR3 sequence (DNA): TGTGCCAGCAGTCCCATTAGCGGGAGTCCCACCGGGGAGCTGTTTTTT.

J is TRBJ1-2 and V is TRBV9, with TRBD1 matching over 11 bases. From germline, CDR1 is SGDLS and CDR2 YYNGEE. Trimming cost V 0 bases and J 7 bases; bases outside gene matches: 5. The CDR3 sequence is 15 residues long. CDR3: CASSVAMDRGPGYTF. In nucleotides, the CDR3 is TGTGCCAGCAGCGTAGCTATGGACAGGGGGCCTGGCTACACCTTC.

This clone appeared a single time. This chain uses TRBV6-4 with TRBJ2-3; D is perhaps TRBD1 (5 bases). Germline-derived CDR1 and CDR2 are MRHNA and SNTAGT. There are 16 residues in the CDR3. V was clipped by 3 bases and J by 7 bases, with 20 bases between them. This CDR3 is CASSERRGRDLNTQYF. CDR3 DNA sequence: TGTGCCAGCAGTGAAAGAAGGGGAAGAGATCTAAATACGCAGTATTTT.

The chain employs TRBV7-2 and TRBJ2-3, with 8 nucleotides matching TRBD2. Per germline, CDR1 SGHTA and CDR2 FQGNSA. The CDR3 covers 16 residues. The trim removed 6 bases at V and 6 bases at J, leaving 14 bases unmatched. CDR3 sequence (DNA): TGTGCCAGCAGTCGAGAGCGGGAGTTTCGTCGCGATACGCAGTATTTT. It translates to CASSREREFRRDTQYF.

This sequence joins TRBV4-1 and TRBJ1-5; 11 nucleotides line up with TRBD1. The ends lost 1 base at V and 0 bases at J; junction bases unmatched: 8. There are 19 residues in the CDR3. Germline values: CDR1 MGHRA, CDR2 YSYEKL. The CDR3 spells CASSQAGTGGLYSNQPQHF. The CDR3 DNA reads as TGCGCCAGCAGCCAAGCCGGGACAGGGGGACTTTATAGCAATCAGCCCCAGCATTTT.

This chain uses TRBV30 with TRBJ2-7; D possibly corresponds to TRBD2 (6 bases). From germline, CDR1 is GTSNPN and CDR2 SVGIG (reference sequence). Trimming pared 0 bases from V and 6 bases from J, leaving 9 bases between. The CDR3 is 12 amino acids. CDR3 protein: CAWSVTGSEQYF. The CDR3 coding sequence is TGTGCCTGGAGTGTAACCGGGAGCGAGCAGTACTTC. The whole variable domain, filled in from reference TRBV30 and TRBJ2-7, reads SQTIHQWPATLVQPVGSPLSLECTVEGTSNPNLYWYRQAAGRGLQLLFYSVGIGQISSEVPQNLSASRPQDRQFILSSKKLLLSDSGFYLCAWSVTGSEQYFGPGTRLTVT.

V and J are TRBV30 and TRBJ1-2; perhaps TRBD1 as D (6 bases). From germline, CDR1 is GTSNPN and CDR2 SVGIG (reference sequence). This CDR3 has 13 residues. V was cut by 0 bases and J by 4 bases, with 9 bases left in between. CDR3 sequence: CAWSVGTTYGYTF. The CDR3 DNA sequence: TGTGCCTGGAGTGTCGGGACAACCTATGGCTACACCTTC.

The chain employs TRBV27 and TRBJ1-2, with D maybe TRBD1 (6 bases). V lost 5 bases, J lost 6 bases, and 22 bases lay in between. The CDR3 loop spans 16 amino acids. Germline V gene data show CDR1 as MNHEY and CDR2 as SMNVEV (reference sequence). The CDR3 bases are TGTGCCAGCAGTAACCCAGCCCCACAGGGTAATAATGGCTACACCTTC. Translating it yields CASSNPAPQGNNGYTF.

This chain links TRBV6-4 with TRBJ2-1; D perhaps matches TRBD2 (6 bases). The germline V gene has CDR1 MRHNA and CDR2 SNTAGT. V was cut by 0 bases and J by 6 bases, with 15 bases left in between. This CDR3 has 16 residues. The CDR3 nucleotides read TGTGCCAGCAGTGACTCGGGGGGACCAGCCTTCAATGAGCAGTTCTTC. This gives the protein CASSDSGGPAFNEQFF.

This chain's CDR3 is CASSSRQGAYYGYTF. The CDR3 DNA follows: TGTGCCAGCAGTTCCCGACAGGGGGCGTACTATGGCTACACCTTC. The gene calls are TRBV28 and TRBJ1-2; 10 nucleotides align to TRBD1. Germline trimming cut 4 bases from V and 3 bases from J; bases unmatched to any gene: 5. Germline V gene data show CDR1 as MDHEN and CDR2 as SYDVKM. This CDR3 contains 15 residues.

The rearrangement joins TRBV19 to TRBJ1-2, with 8 bases lining up with TRBD1. The CDR3 contains 15 residues. Germline CDR1 LNHDA, CDR2 SQIVND (reference sequence). The V and J ends lost 8 bases and 2 bases, in that order; junction bases with no gene match: 10. The CDR3 is CASRTGSLVNYGYTF. CDR3 sequence (DNA): TGTGCCAGTCGGACAGGGAGTTTGGTGAACTATGGCTACACCTTC.

J is TRBJ2-1 and V is TRBV19; 8 nucleotides line up with TRBD2. The V gene's germline CDR1 is LNHDA and CDR2 SQIVND (reference sequence). V dropped 7 bases and J dropped 9; count of bases not matched to a gene: 14. This CDR3 has 15 residues. CDR3 sequence (DNA): TGTGCCAGTAATTTGGGGCGGGGGGTACAGAGTGAGCAGTTCTTC. Protein product: CASNLGRGVQSEQFF. Full variable domain (outside the CDR3, taken from reference TRBV19 and TRBJ2-1): DGGITQSPKYLFRKEGQNVTLSCEQNLNHDAMYWYRQDPGQGLRLIYYSQIVNDFQKGDIAEGYSVSREKKESFPLTVTSAQKNPTAFYLCASNLGRGVQSEQFFGPGTRLTVL.

The chain has TRBV7-2 and TRBJ2-1, with D possibly TRBD1 on 6 matching bases. The V gene lost 4 bases and the J gene lost 4 bases, with 14 bases spanning the gap. This CDR3 has 15 amino acids. The V gene's germline CDR1 is SGHTA and CDR2 FQGNSA. The CDR3 DNA is TGTGCCAGCAGCTCTCGGAGGACAGCTTACAATGAGCAGTTCTTC. Its translation: CASSSRRTAYNEQFF.

The chain links TRBV7-2 to TRBJ2-5, with D uncertain. The CDR3 runs 15 residues. Germline V gene lookup returns CDR1 SGHTA and CDR2 FQGNSA. V dropped 6 bases and J dropped 5 bases, with 19 bases sitting between them. DNA for the CDR3: TGTGCCAGCAGTCGTTACTTTGGATCCGGGGAGACCCAGTACTTC. Translated, it gives CASSRYFGSGETQYF.

The J gene is TRBJ2-2, the V gene TRBV6-5; tentatively, D is TRBD1 (6 bases). The CDR3 runs 14 residues. Germline V gene sequence: CDR1 MNHEY, CDR2 SVGAGI. Trimming removed 5 bases from V and 3 bases from J, with 10 bases in between. The CDR3 DNA sequence: TGTGCCAGCAGTCCACGGACAGACACCGGGGAGCTGTTTTTT. This codes for CASSPRTDTGELFF.

The chain couples TRBV19 to TRBJ1-5, with no clear D. Per the germline V gene, CDR1 is LNHDA and CDR2 is SQIVND (reference sequence). This CDR3 spans 14 amino acids. Trimming took 3 bases from V and 5 from J, leaving 11 bases between them. DNA of the CDR3: TGTGCCAGTAGTATCATACAGAAGGATCAGCCCCAGCATTTT. It translates to CASSIIQKDQPQHF. The whole variable domain, filled in from reference TRBV19 and TRBJ1-5, reads DGGITQSPKYLFRKEGQNVTLSCEQNLNHDAMYWYRQDPGQGLRLIYYSQIVNDFQKGDIAEGYSVSREKKESFPLTVTSAQKNPTAFYLCASSIIQKDQPQHFGDGTRLSIL.

The rearrangement uses TRBV5-5 and TRBJ2-7; D uncertain. This CDR3 has 15 residues. V lost 0 bases, J lost 3 bases, and 13 bases lay in between. Per germline, CDR1 SGHKS and CDR2 YYEKEE (reference sequence). The CDR3 DNA reads TGTGCCAGCAGCTTGGGTAGAGAGGTTGTCTACGAGCAGTACTTC. This encodes CASSLGREVVYEQYF.

The genes are TRBV5-1 and TRBJ1-1, with TRBD1 identical over 9 bases. The CDR3 runs to 14 residues. Germline CDR1 SGHRS, CDR2 YFSETQ. V shed 4 bases, J shed 8 bases, and the junction held 9 bases outside the gene matches. The CDR3 loop is CASSHRDRAIEAFF. Here the CDR3 DNA reads TGCGCCAGCAGCCACCGGGACAGGGCCATAGAAGCTTTCTTT.

The chain carries TRBV30 and TRBJ1-4; a weak D match, TRBD1 (5 bases). The CDR3 totals 17 residues. Trimming took off 0 bases at V and 5 bases at J, with 19 bases between the two ends. Germline V gene sequence: CDR1 GTSNPN, CDR2 SVGIG (reference sequence). The CDR3 region is CAWSVLRTRPKNEKLFF. CDR3 sequence (DNA): TGTGCCTGGAGTGTACTCCGGACAAGACCTAAGAATGAAAAACTGTTTTTT.